This section outlines one T cell receptor (beta chain) sequence together with its context. Its antigen is still unknown. Per-base quality was not reported, and no clone a single base away is much larger than it. This specimen comes from a study of blood T cell repertoires in COVID-19 (TCRdb year 2020). Describing the broader study: The collaborator samples originated in the United States, Italy and Spain and spanned the acute and convalescent phases of COVID-19. The material from the prospective study consisted of cDNA or gDNA derived from T cells, B-cell-depleted T cells, or PBMCs. The dataset comprised deeply sampled blood TCRbeta repertoires from subjects exposed to, actively infected with, or recovered from COVID-19. The repertoires were released in a freely available public database intended as a resource for research on the immune response to SARS-CoV-2. Samples came from the ongoing ImmuneRACE study (first 160 participants) plus 1,254 subjects from 6 global collaborators. Sample metadata almost always included a de-identified subject ID, COVID-19 status, age in years and sex. HLA class I and class II types, where available, came from metadata supplied by the sample provider rather than from assay-based typing. Points the paper makes about the study in general: How much clinical and demographic metadata was included differed by source and by participant, and the metadata was provided uncurated.

Whole blood was collected in K2EDTA tubes by collaborating institutions according to the institutions' own protocols. For TCRbeta analysis, collaborators shipped samples in one of three forms: frozen whole blood, isolated PBMCs, or DNA extracted from either of those sample types. The CDR3 covers 18 residues, taking in both the cysteine and the phenylalanine. Solely the CDR3 DNA is kept, with 54 bases framed from the first base. The V end gives up 4 bases and the J end 3 bases, leaving 11 bases in the junction not matched to a gene. Via the germline V gene, CDR1 is SGHTA and CDR2 FQGNSA. TCRbeta CDR3 regions were amplified from genomic DNA by means of the immunoSEQ Assay, a bias-controlled multiplex PCR. Processing in the source paper ran as follows. The number of nucleated cells in each sample was estimated from the amplification of reference gene primers within the assay. To quantify the absolute abundance of each unique TCRbeta CDR3 rearrangement, sequence reads were collapsed and filtered. For each sample, productive Simpson clonality was calculated by taking the square root of Simpson's diversity index across productive rearrangements. This is the immuneACCESS table as TCRdb keeps it, with only in-frame sequences that have V and J called. A part of the clones is gone; compared with another copy, unresolved V genes explain less than half, and the rest is unexplained. Clonal size and the V and J genes are those of that table, whereas D and trimming came from the DNA. A total of roughly 29,000 clones appear in this sample, over 75% of them only once. The top ten constitute about 16% of the sample.

The receptor was isolated from a woman aged 55-75 years with acute or convalescent COVID-19. Recombination linked TRBV7-2 to TRBJ2-3; 12 bases in between match TRBD2. Sample: peripheral blood. The DNA sequence follows: TGTGCCAGCAGCTCCCTCGCTAGCGGGGGGGCCCAGACAGATACGCAGTATTTT. It encodes CASSSLASGGAQTDTQYF. This CDR3, with the reference TRBV7-2 and TRBJ2-3 proteins standing in past its ends, gives the full variable domain GAGVSQSPSNKVTEKGKDVELRCDPISGHTALYWYRQSLGQGLEFLIYFQGNSAPDKSGLPSDRFSAERTGGSVSTLTIQRTQQEDSAVYLCASSSLASGGAQTDTQYFGPGTRLTVL.